One and the same sample provided the 5 T cell receptor beta chains below, sequenced in a study of blood T cell repertoires in COVID-19. Measured with immunoSEQ multiplex PCR; TCRdb has only the in-frame clones, and not every one. The data contain about 140,000 clones, around 81% of them singletons. Sequenced: peripheral blood. These receptors all stem from a human donor in a cohort sampled during active COVID-19.

The chain has TRBV9 and TRBJ2-2; 9 bases agree with TRBD1. The CDR3 has 15 amino acids. The germline V gene encodes CDR1 SGDLS and CDR2 YYNGEE. V trimming: 4 bases; J trimming: 4 bases; junction bases outside the gene matches: 5. The CDR3 DNA reads as TGTGCCAGCAGCCTTCAGACAGGGGGCACCGGGGAGCTGTTTTTT. Residues: CASSLQTGGTGELFF.

V usage is TRBV5-4 and J usage is TRBJ2-3, with a weak D call TRBD2 (6 bases). CDR1 is SGHNT, CDR2 YYREEE, per germline (reference sequence). The CDR3 loop spans 14 amino acids. Deletions cut 4 bases from V and 5 bases from J, with 14 bases between. CDR3 in DNA: TGTGCCAGCAGCCAAAAGCGGGCCCGAGATACGCAGTATTTT. This gives the protein CASSQKRARDTQYF.

The V gene is TRBV12-3 or TRBV12-4, the J gene TRBJ2-5; D is perhaps TRBD2 (5 bases). The CDR3 runs to 13 residues. Trimming took 6 bases from V and 0 from J, leaving 8 bases between them. Here the CDR3 reads CASSKDYQETQYF. DNA of the CDR3: TGTGCCAGCAGCAAGGACTACCAAGAGACCCAGTACTTC.

The table lists this clone with a few counts. The gene calls are TRBV6-5 and TRBJ1-2, with 7 bases aligning to TRBD1. Trimming removed 6 bases from V and 6 bases from J; junction bases left unmatched: 10. The V gene's germline CDR1 is MNHEY and CDR2 SVGAGI. The CDR3 totals 14 residues. The CDR3 region has the DNA TGTGCCAGCAGGGAGGCCGGACAGGTCGATGGCTACACCTTC. This gives the protein CASREAGQVDGYTF.

The chain uses TRBV2 and TRBJ2-1; possible D gene TRBD1, 6 bases. V was clipped by 4 bases and J by 8 bases, with 21 bases between them. Germline CDR1 is SNHLY and CDR2 is FYNNEI. CDR3 length: 16 residues. The chain's CDR3 is CASSVPVGRGSYEQFF. In DNA form, the CDR3 reads TGTGCCAGCAGTGTACCAGTGGGCAGGGGTTCATATGAGCAGTTCTTC.